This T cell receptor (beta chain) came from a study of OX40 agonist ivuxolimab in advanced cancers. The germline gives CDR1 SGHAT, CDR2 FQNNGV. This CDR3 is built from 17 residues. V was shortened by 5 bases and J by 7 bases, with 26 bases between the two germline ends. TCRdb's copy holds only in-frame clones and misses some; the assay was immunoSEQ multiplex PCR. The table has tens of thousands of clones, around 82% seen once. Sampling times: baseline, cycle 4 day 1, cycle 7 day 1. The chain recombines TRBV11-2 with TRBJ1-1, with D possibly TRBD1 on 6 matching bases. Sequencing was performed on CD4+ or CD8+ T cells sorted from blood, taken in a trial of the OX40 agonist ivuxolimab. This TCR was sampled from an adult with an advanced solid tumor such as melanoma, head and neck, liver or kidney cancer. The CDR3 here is CASSLWGAREKLVEAFF. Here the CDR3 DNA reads TGTGCCAGCAGCCTGTGGGGGGCCAGGGAAAAATTAGTTGAAGCTTTCTTT.